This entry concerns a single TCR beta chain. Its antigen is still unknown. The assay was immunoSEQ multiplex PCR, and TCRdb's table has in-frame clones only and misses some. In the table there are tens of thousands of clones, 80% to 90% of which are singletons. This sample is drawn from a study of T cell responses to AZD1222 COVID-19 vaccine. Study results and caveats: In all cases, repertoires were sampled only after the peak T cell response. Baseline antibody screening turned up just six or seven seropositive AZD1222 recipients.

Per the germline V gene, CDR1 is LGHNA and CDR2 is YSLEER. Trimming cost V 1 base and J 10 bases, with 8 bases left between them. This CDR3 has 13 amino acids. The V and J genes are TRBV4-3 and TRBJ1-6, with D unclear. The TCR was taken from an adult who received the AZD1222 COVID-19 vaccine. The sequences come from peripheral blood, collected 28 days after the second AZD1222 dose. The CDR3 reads CASSQAALSPLHF. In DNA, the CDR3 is TGCGCCAGCAGCCAAGCCGCCTTGTCACCCCTCCACTTT.